This TCR beta chain was sequenced in a study of molecular identifiers for immune sequencing clone quantification. This clonotype was observed a few times. TCRdb reprocessed the PCR reads via MiXCR and lists one record per CDR3 protein. The data hold about half a million distinct CDR3 sequences, with 20% to 25% observed a single time. V lost 2 bases and J lost 3, with 17 bases in between. This CDR3 contains 17 residues. Germline V gene lookup returns CDR1 SGDLS and CDR2 YYNGEE. Sequencing used naive CD8+ T cells from blood, with Jurkat cell RNA spiked in. Subset reported: FACS-sorted CD8+CD4-CCR7+CD45RA+ naive T cells. The TCR sequence derives from a human donor in good health. Some libraries in this study had Jurkat cell RNA spiked in. The gene calls are TRBV9 and TRBJ2-2, with D possibly TRBD1 on 5 matching bases. In nucleotides, the CDR3 is TGTGCCAGCAGCGTTCCCAGGGTTGGTAGTGACACCGGGGAGCTGTTTTTT. Protein: CASSVPRVGSDTGELFF.